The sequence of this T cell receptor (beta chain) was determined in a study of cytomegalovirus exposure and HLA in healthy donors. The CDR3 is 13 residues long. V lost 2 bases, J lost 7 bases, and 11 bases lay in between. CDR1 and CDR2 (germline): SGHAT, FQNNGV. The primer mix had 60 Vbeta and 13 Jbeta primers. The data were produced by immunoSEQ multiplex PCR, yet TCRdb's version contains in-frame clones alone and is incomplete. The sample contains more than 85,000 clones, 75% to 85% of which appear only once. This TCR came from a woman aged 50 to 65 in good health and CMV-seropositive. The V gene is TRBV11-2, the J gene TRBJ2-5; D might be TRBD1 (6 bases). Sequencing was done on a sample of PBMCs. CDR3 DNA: TGTGCCAGCAGCTTACAGGGGCCAGGGACCCAGTACTTC. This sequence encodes CASSLQGPGTQYF. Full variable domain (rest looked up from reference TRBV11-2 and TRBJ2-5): EAGVAQSPRYKIIEKRQSVAFWCNPISGHATLYWYQQILGQGPKLLIQFQNNGVVDDSQLPKDRFSAERLKGVDSTLKIQPAKLEDSAVYLCASSLQGPGTQYFGPGTRLLVL.